This TCR beta chain was profiled in a study of blood T cells in healthy people across ages. Study outcomes and limitations: Observed TCR beta diversity per million T cells went down as age went up. This fall followed a roughly linear course with age. From one million sequenced T cells, diversity estimates were lower bounds.

This clonotype was counted between two and nine times. What it binds is not known. This CDR3 has 12 amino acids. The germline V and J ends were trimmed by 6 bases and 0 bases, with 7 bases remaining between them. Germline CDR1 and CDR2: SQVTM and ANQGSEA. PCR was performed a second time for 7 to 11 cycles using a sample-barcoded 5' primer and a J-beta primer mix. MiXCR, applied by TCRdb to the 5' RACE reads, yields one record per CDR3 protein. Seen here are 790,000 or so distinct CDR3 sequences, about half observed once, and the top ten hold around 18%. Sequences were obtained from blood. This TCR derives from an elderly man in good health. The V and J genes are TRBV29-1 and TRBJ2-3, with no clear D. CDR3 sequence (DNA): TGCAGCGTCGAAACTAGCACAGATACGCAGTATTTT. Its translation is CSVETSTDTQYF.